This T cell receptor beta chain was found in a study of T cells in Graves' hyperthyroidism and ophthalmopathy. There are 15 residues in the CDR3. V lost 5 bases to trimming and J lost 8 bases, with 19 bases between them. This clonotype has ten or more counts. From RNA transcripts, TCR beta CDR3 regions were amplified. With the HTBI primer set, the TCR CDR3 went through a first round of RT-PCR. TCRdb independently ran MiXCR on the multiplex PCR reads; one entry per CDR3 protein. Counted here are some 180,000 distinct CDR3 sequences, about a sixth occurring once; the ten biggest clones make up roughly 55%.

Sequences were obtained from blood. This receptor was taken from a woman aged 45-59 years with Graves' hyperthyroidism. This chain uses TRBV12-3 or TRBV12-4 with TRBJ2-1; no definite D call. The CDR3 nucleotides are TGTGCCAGCAGTCAGGTTCTGTCAAAGAACGATGAGCAGTTCTTC. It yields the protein CASSQVLSKNDEQFF.